The clone carrying this TCR beta chain was counted only a few times. Its specificity is unknown. They built TCR cDNA with 5'RACE template switching, a step that put in a universal primer site and UMIs. A single record per CDR3 protein comes from TCRdb applying MiXCR to the 5' RACE reads. There are 500,000 to 650,000 distinct CDR3 sequences in the sample; roughly an eighth occur only once, and 14% to 15% lies in the top ten. These data originate in a study of T cells after yellow fever vaccination. Study as a whole: It was SMART-Seq v4 Ultra Low Input that prepared the fractions with low cell numbers.

Study results and caveats: Few clonotypes appeared in both CD4 and CD8 compartments. Peak timing came faster in the weaker secondary response, day 5 versus 15.

This clonotype was sampled from a man under 40 who received the YFV17D yellow fever vaccine. The sequencing here drew on PBMCs, taken on the day of the yellow fever booster vaccination.

The CDR3, as DNA: TGTGCCAGTACACTAGCGGGAGGGTCAGAAGAGCAGTTCTTC. This gives the protein CASTLAGGSEEQFF. The rearrangement links TRBV19 to TRBJ2-1; 13 bases match TRBD2. The germline CDR1 and CDR2 sequences are LNHDA and SQIVND (reference sequence). CDR3 length: 14 residues. V dropped 7 bases and J dropped 10; count of bases not matched to a gene: 7.